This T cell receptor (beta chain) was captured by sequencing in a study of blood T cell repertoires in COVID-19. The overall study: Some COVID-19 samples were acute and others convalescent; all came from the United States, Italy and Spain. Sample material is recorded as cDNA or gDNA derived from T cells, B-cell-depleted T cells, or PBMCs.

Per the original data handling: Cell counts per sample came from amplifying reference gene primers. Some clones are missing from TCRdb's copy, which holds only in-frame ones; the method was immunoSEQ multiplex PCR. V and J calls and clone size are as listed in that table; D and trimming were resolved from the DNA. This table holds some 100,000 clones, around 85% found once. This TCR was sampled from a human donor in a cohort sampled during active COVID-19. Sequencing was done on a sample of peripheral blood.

In nucleotides, the CDR3 is TGCGCCAGCAGCTTGGGGCACAACTCTGGAAACACCATATATTTT. As protein: CASSLGHNSGNTIYF. V and J are TRBV5-1 and TRBJ1-3; D remains ambiguous. V was clipped by 0 bases and J by 0 bases, with 7 bases between them. The germline CDR1 and CDR2 sequences are SGHRS and YFSETQ. CDR3 length: 15 amino acids.